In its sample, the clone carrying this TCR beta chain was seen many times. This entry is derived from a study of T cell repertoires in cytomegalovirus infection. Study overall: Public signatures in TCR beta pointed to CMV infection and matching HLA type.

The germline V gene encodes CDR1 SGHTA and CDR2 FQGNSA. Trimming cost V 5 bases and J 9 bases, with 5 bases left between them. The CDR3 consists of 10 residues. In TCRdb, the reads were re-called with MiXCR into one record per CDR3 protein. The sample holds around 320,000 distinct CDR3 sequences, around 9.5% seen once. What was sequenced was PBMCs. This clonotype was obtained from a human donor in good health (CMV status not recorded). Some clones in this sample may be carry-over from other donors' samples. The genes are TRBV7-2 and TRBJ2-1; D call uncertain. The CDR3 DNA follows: TGTGCCAGCAGCATGGGTGAGCAGTTCTTC. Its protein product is CASSMGEQFF.